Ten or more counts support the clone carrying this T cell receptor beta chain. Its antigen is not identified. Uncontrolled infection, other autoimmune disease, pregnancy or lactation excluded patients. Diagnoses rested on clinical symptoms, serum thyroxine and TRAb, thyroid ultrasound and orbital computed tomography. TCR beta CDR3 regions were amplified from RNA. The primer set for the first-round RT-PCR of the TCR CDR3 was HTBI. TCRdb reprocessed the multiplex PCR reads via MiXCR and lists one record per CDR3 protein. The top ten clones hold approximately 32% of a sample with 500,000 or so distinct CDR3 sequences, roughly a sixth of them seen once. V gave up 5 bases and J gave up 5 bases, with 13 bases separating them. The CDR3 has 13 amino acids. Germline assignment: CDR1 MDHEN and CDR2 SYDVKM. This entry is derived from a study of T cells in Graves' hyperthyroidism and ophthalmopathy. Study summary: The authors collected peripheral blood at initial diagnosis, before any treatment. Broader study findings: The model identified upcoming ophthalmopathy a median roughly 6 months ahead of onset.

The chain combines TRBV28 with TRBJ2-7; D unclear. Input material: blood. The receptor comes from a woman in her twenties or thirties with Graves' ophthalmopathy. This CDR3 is CASSQPVGDEQYF. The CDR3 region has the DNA TGTGCCAGCAGTCAGCCCGTTGGGGACGAGCAGTACTTC.